This T cell receptor (beta chain) was found in a study of blood T cells in healthy people across ages. The authors ran a second PCR of about 6 to 12 cycles using a sample-barcoded 5' primer and a J-beta primer mix. TCRdb reprocessed the 5' RACE reads via MiXCR and lists one record per CDR3 protein. The sample consists of about 1,500,000 distinct CDR3 sequences, approximately 28% of them appearing once. From germline, CDR1 is SGHRS and CDR2 YFSETQ. This CDR3 is built from 14 residues. V gave up 4 bases and J gave up 1 base, with 10 bases separating them. The sequencing sample was made of blood. The origin of this receptor is a young woman in good health. The V gene is TRBV5-1, the J gene TRBJ2-3; perhaps TRBD2 as D (6 bases). Written as DNA, the CDR3 is TGCGCCAGCAGCCGGGACTCCCGCACAGATACGCAGTATTTT. Amino acids: CASSRDSRTDTQYF.